This T cell receptor beta chain emerged from a study of cytomegalovirus exposure and HLA in healthy donors. Broader study findings: Testing in vitro showed a few CMV-associated chains specific for CMV antigens. For cytomegalovirus status, the classifier reportedly gave diagnoses with high specificity and sensitivity. Rare sequences made up most TCRs, while some public TCRs were found in many donors.

Profiled with immunoSEQ multiplex PCR; TCRdb holds only in-frame clones, not every one. The sample shows around 150,000 clones, 80% to 90% of them seen only once. The validation cohort, a group of 90 to 150 subjects, included the donors and was separate from the roughly 620-subject first cohort. Concerning this clone itself: The antigen is unknown.

Between the trimmed V and J ends, which lost 3 bases and 3 bases, there was a span of 14 bases. This CDR3 has 15 residues. In germline, CDR1 is PRHDT, CDR2 FYEKMQ (reference sequence). The sequence was obtained from a woman between 25 and 40 years old in good health and CMV-seronegative. This rearrangement joins TRBV13 to TRBJ1-1, with a tentative D call TRBD1 (6 bases). Material for sequencing was PBMCs. The CDR3 DNA follows: TGTGCCAGCAGCTTTCGCCAGGGGTGGGACACTGAAGCTTTCTTT. Protein: CASSFRQGWDTEAFF.